Sequencing of this T cell receptor beta chain was carried out in a study of PD-L1 blockade in urothelial cancer. The investigators introduced synthetic TCR analog templates into each PCR as spikes. Some clones are missing from TCRdb's copy, which holds only in-frame ones; the method was immunoSEQ multiplex PCR. The table shows 45,000 or so clones, with approximately 90% occurring only once. J lost 1 base, V lost 5 bases, and 6 bases had no gene match. The CDR3 runs to 17 residues. Germline CDR1 reads SGHRS; CDR2 reads YFSETQ. The clonotype comes from a man at least 80 years old with urothelial cancer. J is TRBJ2-6 and V is TRBV5-1, with 10 bases identical to TRBD1. This specimen consisted of PBMCs, obtained around atezolizumab (anti-PD-L1) treatment. Here the CDR3 DNA reads TGCGCCAGCAGGTGGGGACAGGGGTTGTCTGGGGCCAACGTCCTGACTTTC. Its translation is CASRWGQGLSGANVLTF.